These 2 T cell receptor beta chains were sequenced from one sample in a study of tumor-infiltrating lymphocytes in primary liver carcinoma. Germline DNA was also extracted, and blood RNA derived from unsorted whole blood. Starting from approximately 0.45 ug of total RNA, TCR beta cDNA was produced with a primer in the constant region. A slightly modified ARM-PCR protocol with three nested multiplex PCR rounds produced these TCR beta libraries. Investigators reported that the first two PCR rounds, at roughly 10 cycles each, used TRBV1-TRBV30 forward primers with a C-beta reverse primer. Each CDR3 protein gets one entry after TCRdb re-called the multiplex PCR reads with MiXCR. The sample shows about 310,000 distinct CDR3 sequences, 45% to 70% of them seen only once. Sequencing was carried out using peripheral blood. The receptors here all came from a woman aged 30 to 39 with primary liver carcinoma and hepatitis B virus infection.

This clonotype was detected only a few times. The J gene is TRBJ2-7, the V gene TRBV12-3 or TRBV12-4; the D gene is possibly TRBD1 (5 bases). CDR3 length: 11 residues. V was clipped by 3 bases and J by 7 bases, with 7 bases between them. The CDR3 nucleotides are TGTGCCAGCAGTTTGTACAGGGAGCAGTACTTC. It specifies CASSLYREQYF.

This rearrangement joins TRBV11-3 to TRBJ2-4, with D maybe TRBD1 (5 bases). V was trimmed by 7 bases and J by 5 bases, leaving 18 bases between them. Germline V gives CDR1 SGHNT, CDR2 YENEEA. CDR3 length: 15 residues. The chain's CDR3 is CASTTLKDNENIQYF. The CDR3 DNA is TGTGCCAGCACTACCCTCAAGGACAACGAAAACATTCAGTACTTC.